These 11 T cell receptor beta chains were all obtained from the same sample, sequenced in a study of blood T cell repertoires in COVID-19. The data were produced by immunoSEQ multiplex PCR, yet TCRdb's version contains in-frame clones alone and is incomplete. This sample has about 230,000 clones; approximately 85% occur once, and the top ten carry 4.5% to 6%. Sample: peripheral blood. These receptors all come from a man aged 50 or older with COVID-19, enrolled during active disease.

The count of this clone is one. The chain links TRBV6-5 to TRBJ1-2, with 7 bases aligning to TRBD1. There are 14 residues in the CDR3. V lost 6 bases and J lost 7; bases outside the gene matches: 11. Per germline, CDR1 MNHEY and CDR2 SVGAGI. CDR3 coding DNA: TGTGCCAGCAGGCCCACAGGGGCGCAAGGTGGCTACACCTTC. Its protein product is CASRPTGAQGGYTF.

This clone was picked up a small number of times. The chain is built from TRBV7-2 and TRBJ1-2; a possible D gene is TRBD1 (6 bases). Germline V CDR1 and CDR2: SGHTA, FQGNSA. The ends were cut back, 1 base at V and 0 bases at J, with 9 bases in the middle. This CDR3 spans 15 amino acids. This chain's CDR3 is CASSLVGTTNYGYTF. CDR3 bases: TGTGCCAGCAGCTTAGTCGGGACAACTAACTATGGCTACACCTTC.

The V call is TRBV5-1, the J call TRBJ1-2; 8 bases are a match to TRBD1. V dropped 1 base and J dropped 7; count of bases not matched to a gene: 6. The germline V gene encodes CDR1 SGHRS and CDR2 YFSETQ. CDR3 length equals 14 residues. CDR3 loop: CASSLSDRVGGYTF. Written as DNA, the CDR3 is TGCGCCAGCAGCTTGTCGGACAGGGTTGGTGGCTACACCTTC.

This chain uses TRBV18 with TRBJ1-1; 8 bases line up with TRBD1. The CDR3 has 13 residues. CDR1 and CDR2 (germline): KGHSH, LQKENI. V trimming: 6 bases; J trimming: 11 bases; junction bases outside the gene matches: 11. CDR3 amino acids: CASSPGTGSSAFF. The CDR3 DNA reads TGTGCCAGCTCCCCCGGGACAGGAAGTTCGGCTTTCTTT.

V and J are TRBV6-5 and TRBJ1-4, with D uncertain. Germline V lookup: CDR1 MNHEY, CDR2 SVGAGI. Trimming took 4 bases from V and 2 from J, leaving 11 bases between them. The CDR3 is 15 residues long. CDR3: CASSSLLSTNEKLFF. Here the CDR3 DNA reads TGTGCCAGCAGTTCCCTCTTGAGTACTAATGAAAAACTGTTTTTT.

The gene calls are TRBV2 and TRBJ1-1; 7 nucleotides line up with TRBD1. The CDR3 consists of 12 residues. The germline gives CDR1 SNHLY, CDR2 FYNNEI. V trimming: 6 bases; J trimming: 6 bases; junction bases outside the gene matches: 4. The CDR3 is CASRDQGAEAFF. The CDR3 DNA sequence: TGTGCCAGCAGAGATCAGGGGGCTGAAGCTTTCTTT.

J is TRBJ2-7 and V is TRBV19, with TRBD1 as a possible D gene (5 bases). The V gene's germline CDR1 is LNHDA and CDR2 SQIVND (reference sequence). This CDR3 has 15 amino acids. Between the trimmed V and J ends, which lost 3 bases and 0 bases, there was a span of 12 bases. The CDR3 protein is CASSIGATPSYEQYF. CDR3 in DNA: TGTGCCAGTAGTATTGGGGCGACACCCTCCTACGAGCAGTACTTC.

This chain uses TRBV18 with TRBJ1-2, with TRBD1 matching 7 bases. Germline V gene sequence: CDR1 KGHSH, CDR2 LQKENI. This CDR3 has 17 amino acids. The ends lost 5 bases at V and 0 bases at J; junction bases unmatched: 12. For the CDR3, the DNA is TGTGCCAGCTCAACGGCCCTCGGGACAGAATCTAACTATGGCTACACCTTC. It yields the protein CASSTALGTESNYGYTF.

V usage is TRBV30 and J usage is TRBJ1-2; TRBD1 matches 7 bases. The CDR3 consists of 14 residues. Germline CDR1 reads GTSNPN; CDR2 reads SVGIG (reference sequence). J gave up 8 bases and V 3 bases, and 12 bases lay outside the gene matches. The CDR3 spells CAWSRESTGEGYTF. DNA for the CDR3: TGTGCCTGGAGCCGAGAGAGCACAGGGGAAGGCTACACCTTC.

The chain has TRBV13 and TRBJ2-7; TRBD1 matches at 8 bases. This CDR3 has 15 amino acids. Germline-derived CDR1 and CDR2 are PRHDT and FYEKMQ (reference sequence). Trimming took 5 bases from V and 2 from J; bases not matched to a gene: 8. The CDR3 reads CASSPRTGIAYEQYF. The CDR3 bases are TGTGCCAGCAGCCCCCGGACAGGGATAGCCTACGAGCAGTACTTC.

To note about this clone: The sample has other DNA sequences that encode this CDR3 too. V gene TRBV19 combines with J gene TRBJ2-2; D ambiguous. The CDR3 extends over 14 amino acids. V was shortened by 4 bases and J by 0 bases, with 6 bases between the two germline ends. Germline CDR1 is LNHDA and CDR2 is SQIVND (reference sequence). The CDR3 region is CASSRQTNTGELFF. CDR3 DNA sequence: TGTGCCAGTAGTAGGCAGACGAACACCGGGGAGCTGTTTTTT.